Within the sample, the clone carrying this T cell receptor (beta chain) is large. Repeated repertoire sampling spanned the course of chemoradiotherapy. This specimen belongs to a study of chemoradiotherapy in HPV16-positive cancers. The repertoire was sequenced with immunoSEQ multiplex PCR; TCRdb's copy has only in-frame clones and lacks some. This sample yields more than 2,000 clones, of which 75% to 80% are seen a single time; about 9.5% belongs to the top ten. Germline V gene sequence: CDR1 SGHRS, CDR2 YFSETQ. J was trimmed by 5 bases and V by 2 bases; bases with no gene match: 21. The CDR3 sequence is 19 residues long.

The chain uses TRBV5-1 and TRBJ1-1, with 7 bases fitting TRBD1. The TCR comes from a human donor with HPV-associated anogenital cancer. The material was tumor tissue, obtained from a patient who underwent chemoradiotherapy. The CDR3 DNA sequence: TGCGCCAGCAGCTTCAGCGGCAGGGGGGTAGGTGGGACGAGGACTGAAGCTTTCTTT. Residues: CASSFSGRGVGGTRTEAFF.